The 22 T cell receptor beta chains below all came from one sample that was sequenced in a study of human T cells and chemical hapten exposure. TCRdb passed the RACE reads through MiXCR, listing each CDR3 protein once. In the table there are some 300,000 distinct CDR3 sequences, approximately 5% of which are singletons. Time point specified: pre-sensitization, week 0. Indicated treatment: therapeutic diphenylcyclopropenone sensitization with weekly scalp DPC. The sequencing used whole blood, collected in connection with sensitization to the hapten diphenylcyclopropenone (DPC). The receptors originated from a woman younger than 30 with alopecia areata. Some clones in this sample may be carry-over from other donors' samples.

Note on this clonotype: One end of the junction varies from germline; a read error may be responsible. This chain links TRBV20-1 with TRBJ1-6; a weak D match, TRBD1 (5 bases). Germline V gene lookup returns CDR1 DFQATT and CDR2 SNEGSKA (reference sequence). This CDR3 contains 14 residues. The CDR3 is CSASGDLYNSPLRF. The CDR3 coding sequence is TGCAGTGCTAGCGGGGACCTCTATAATTCACCCCTCCGCTTT.

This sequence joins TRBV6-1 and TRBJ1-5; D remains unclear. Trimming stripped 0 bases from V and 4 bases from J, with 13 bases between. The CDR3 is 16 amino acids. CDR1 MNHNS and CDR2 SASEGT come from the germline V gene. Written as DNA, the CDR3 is TGTGCCAGCAGTGAAGCGGGCCAGGTATTAAATCAGCCCCAGCATTTT. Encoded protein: CASSEAGQVLNQPQHF.

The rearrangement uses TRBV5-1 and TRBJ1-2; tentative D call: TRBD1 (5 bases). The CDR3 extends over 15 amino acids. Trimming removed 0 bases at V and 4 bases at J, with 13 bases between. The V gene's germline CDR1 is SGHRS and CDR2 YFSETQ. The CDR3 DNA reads TGCGCCAGCAGCTTGGGGTCGAGCAGGGCCTATGGCTACACCTTC. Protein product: CASSLGSSRAYGYTF.

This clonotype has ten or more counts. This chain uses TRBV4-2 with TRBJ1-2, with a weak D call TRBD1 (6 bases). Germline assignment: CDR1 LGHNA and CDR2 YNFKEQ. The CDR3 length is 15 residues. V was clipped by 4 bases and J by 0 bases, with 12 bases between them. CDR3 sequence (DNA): TGTGCCAGCAGCCGGGGACACCGAGCTAACTATGGCTACACCTTC. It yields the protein CASSRGHRANYGYTF.

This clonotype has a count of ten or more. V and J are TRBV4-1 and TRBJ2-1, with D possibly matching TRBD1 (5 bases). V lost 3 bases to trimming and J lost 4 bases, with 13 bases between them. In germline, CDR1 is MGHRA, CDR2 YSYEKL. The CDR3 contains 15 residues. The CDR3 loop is CASSHVRDSYNEQFF. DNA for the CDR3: TGCGCCAGCAGCCACGTACGCGACAGTTACAATGAGCAGTTCTTC.

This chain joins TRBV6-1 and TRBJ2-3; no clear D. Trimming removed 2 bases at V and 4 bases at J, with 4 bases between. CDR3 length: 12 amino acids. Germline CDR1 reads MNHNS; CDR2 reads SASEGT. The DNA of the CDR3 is TGTGCCAGCAGTGAATGGGCAGATACGCAGTATTTT. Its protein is CASSEWADTQYF.

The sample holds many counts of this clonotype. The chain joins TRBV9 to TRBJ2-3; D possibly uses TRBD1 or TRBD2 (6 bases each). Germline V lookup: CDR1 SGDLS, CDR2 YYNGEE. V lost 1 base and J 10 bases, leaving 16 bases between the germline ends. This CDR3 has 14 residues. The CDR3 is CASSVRLGGLAQYF. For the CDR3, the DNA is TGTGCCAGCAGCGTAAGACTAGGGGGGCTAGCGCAGTATTTT.

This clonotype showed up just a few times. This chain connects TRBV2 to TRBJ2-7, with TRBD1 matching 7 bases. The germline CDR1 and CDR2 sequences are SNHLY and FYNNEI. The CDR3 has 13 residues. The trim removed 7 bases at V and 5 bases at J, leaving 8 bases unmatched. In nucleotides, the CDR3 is TGTGCCAGCACCGACAGGGCCGGAGACGAGCAGTACTTC. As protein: CASTDRAGDEQYF.

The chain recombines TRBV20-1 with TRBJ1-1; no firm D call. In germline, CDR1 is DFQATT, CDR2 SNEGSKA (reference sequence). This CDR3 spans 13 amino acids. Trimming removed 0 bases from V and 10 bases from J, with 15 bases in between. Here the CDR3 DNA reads TGCAGTGCTAGAGATGGGGTGGAGGCCGGAGCTTTCTTT. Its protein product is CSARDGVEAGAFF.

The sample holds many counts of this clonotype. The CDR3 coding sequence is TGTGCCAGCAGCCCCTCCGCCAGGGCGGTTAGGAATGAGCAGTTCTTC. Translation gives CASSPSARAVRNEQFF. The V call is TRBV11-2, the J call TRBJ2-1, with a weak D call TRBD1 (5 bases). The V gene's germline CDR1 is SGHAT and CDR2 FQNNGV. Trimming took off 5 bases at V and 7 bases at J, with 21 bases between the two ends. There are 16 residues in the CDR3.

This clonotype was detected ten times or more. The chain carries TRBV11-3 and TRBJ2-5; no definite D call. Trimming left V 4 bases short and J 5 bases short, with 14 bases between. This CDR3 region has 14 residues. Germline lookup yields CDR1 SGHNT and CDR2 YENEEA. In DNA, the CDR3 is TGTGCCAGCAGCTCCCAGGCTACCGGCGAGACCCAGTACTTC. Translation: CASSSQATGETQYF.

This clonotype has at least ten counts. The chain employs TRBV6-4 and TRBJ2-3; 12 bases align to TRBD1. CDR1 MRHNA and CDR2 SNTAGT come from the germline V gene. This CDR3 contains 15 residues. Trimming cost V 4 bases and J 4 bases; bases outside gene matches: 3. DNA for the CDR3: TGTGCCAGCAGTGCCGGGACAGGGGGCGCAGATACGCAGTATTTT. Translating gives CASSAGTGGADTQYF.

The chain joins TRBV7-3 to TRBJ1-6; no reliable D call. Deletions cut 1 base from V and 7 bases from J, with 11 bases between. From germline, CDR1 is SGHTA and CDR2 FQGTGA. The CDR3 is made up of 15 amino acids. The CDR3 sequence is CASSLMKGLNSPLHF. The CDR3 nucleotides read TGTGCCAGCAGCTTAATGAAGGGCTTGAATTCACCCCTCCACTTT. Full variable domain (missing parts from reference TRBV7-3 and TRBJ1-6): GAGVSQTPSNKVTEKGKYVELRCDPISGHTALYWYRQSLGQGPEFLIYFQGTGAADDSGLPNDRFFAVRPEGSVSTLKIQRTERGDSAVYLCASSLMKGLNSPLHFGNGTRLTVT.

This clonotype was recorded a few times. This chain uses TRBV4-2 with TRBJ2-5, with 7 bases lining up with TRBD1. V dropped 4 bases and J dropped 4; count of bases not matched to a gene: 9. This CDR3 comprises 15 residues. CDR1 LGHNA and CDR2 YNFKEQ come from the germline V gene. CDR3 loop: CASSPDRFSGETQYF. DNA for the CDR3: TGTGCCAGCAGCCCGGACAGGTTTTCTGGAGAGACCCAGTACTTC.

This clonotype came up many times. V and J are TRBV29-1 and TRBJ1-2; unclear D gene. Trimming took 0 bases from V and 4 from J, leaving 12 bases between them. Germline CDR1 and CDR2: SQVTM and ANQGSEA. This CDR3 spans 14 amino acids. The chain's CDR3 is CSVEDPVEGYGYTF. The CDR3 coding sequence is TGCAGCGTTGAAGATCCCGTTGAAGGCTATGGCTACACCTTC.

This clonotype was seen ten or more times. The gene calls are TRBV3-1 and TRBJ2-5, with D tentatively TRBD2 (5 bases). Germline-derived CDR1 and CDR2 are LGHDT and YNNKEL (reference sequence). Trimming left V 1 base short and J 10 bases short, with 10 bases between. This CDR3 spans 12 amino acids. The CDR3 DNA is TGTGCCAGCAGCCAAGGAACCCGGGGCCAGTACTTC. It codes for CASSQGTRGQYF.

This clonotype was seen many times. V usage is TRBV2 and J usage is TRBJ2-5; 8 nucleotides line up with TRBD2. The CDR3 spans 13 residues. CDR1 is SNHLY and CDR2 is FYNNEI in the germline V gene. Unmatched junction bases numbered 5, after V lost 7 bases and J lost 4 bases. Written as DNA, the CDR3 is TGTGCCAGCAAGCGGGGGCGGCGAGAGACCCAGTACTTC. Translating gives CASKRGRRETQYF.

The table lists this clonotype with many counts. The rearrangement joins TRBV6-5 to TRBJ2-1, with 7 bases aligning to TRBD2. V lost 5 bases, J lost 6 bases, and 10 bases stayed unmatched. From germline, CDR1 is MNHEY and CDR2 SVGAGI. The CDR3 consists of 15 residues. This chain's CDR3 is CASSHQRGMGNEQFF. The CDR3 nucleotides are TGTGCCAGCAGTCACCAGCGGGGTATGGGCAATGAGCAGTTCTTC.

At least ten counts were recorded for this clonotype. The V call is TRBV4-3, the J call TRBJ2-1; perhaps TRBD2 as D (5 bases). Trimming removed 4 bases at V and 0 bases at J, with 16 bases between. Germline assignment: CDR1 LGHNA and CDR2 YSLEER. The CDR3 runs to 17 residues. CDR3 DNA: TGCGCCAGCAGCCCAAGCCCTAGCCGAAGCTCCTACAATGAGCAGTTCTTC. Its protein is CASSPSPSRSSYNEQFF.

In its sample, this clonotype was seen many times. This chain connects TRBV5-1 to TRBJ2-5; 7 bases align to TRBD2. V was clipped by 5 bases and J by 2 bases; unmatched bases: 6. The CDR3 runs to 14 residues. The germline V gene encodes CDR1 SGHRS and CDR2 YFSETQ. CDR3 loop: CASRNPGGQETQYF. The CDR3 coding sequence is TGCGCCAGCAGAAATCCGGGGGGACAAGAGACCCAGTACTTC.

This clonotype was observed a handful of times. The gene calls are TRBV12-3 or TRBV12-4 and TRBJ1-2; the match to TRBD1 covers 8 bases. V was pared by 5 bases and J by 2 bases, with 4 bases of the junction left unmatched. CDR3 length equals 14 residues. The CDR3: CASSPTGVNYGYTF. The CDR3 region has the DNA TGTGCCAGCAGTCCGACAGGGGTCAACTATGGCTACACCTTC.

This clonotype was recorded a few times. The CDR3 DNA sequence: TGTGCCACCAGTTATAACCGAGATCAGCCCCAGCATTTT. Translation: CATSYNRDQPQHF. This sequence joins TRBV24-1 and TRBJ1-5; D is undetermined. The V end was cut by 6 bases, the J end by 5 bases, with 10 bases between. The CDR3 covers 13 residues. CDR1 is KGHDR, CDR2 SFDVKD, per germline.